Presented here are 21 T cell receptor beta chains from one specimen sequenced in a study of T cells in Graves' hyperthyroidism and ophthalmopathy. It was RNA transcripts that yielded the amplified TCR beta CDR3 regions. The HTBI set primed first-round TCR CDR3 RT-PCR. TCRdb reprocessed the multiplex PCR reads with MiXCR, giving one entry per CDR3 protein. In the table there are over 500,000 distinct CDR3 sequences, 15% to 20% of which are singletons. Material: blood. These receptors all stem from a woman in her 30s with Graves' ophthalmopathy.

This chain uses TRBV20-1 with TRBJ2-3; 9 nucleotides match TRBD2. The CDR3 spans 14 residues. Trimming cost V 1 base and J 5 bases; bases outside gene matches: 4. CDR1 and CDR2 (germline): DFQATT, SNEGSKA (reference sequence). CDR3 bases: TGCAGTGCTAGAGGGGCTAGCGGGGAAGATACGCAGTATTTT. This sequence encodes CSARGASGEDTQYF.

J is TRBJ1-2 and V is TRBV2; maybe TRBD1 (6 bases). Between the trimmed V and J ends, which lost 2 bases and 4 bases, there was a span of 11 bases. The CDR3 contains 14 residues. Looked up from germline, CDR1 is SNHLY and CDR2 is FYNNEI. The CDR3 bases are TGTGCCAGCAGTGAAATTGGGGGCCCCTATGGCTACACCTTC. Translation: CASSEIGGPYGYTF.

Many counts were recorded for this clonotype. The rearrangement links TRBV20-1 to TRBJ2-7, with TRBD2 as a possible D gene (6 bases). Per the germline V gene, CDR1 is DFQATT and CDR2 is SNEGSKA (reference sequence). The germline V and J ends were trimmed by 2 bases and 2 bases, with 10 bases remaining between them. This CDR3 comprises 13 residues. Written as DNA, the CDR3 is TGCAGTGCTAGATCTACGGGAGCCTACGAGCAGTACTTC. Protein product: CSARSTGAYEQYF.

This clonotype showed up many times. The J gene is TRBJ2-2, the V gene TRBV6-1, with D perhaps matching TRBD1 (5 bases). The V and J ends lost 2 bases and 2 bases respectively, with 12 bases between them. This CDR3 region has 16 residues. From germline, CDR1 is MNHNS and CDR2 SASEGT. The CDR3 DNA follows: TGTGCCAGCAGTGAAAGGCCAGGGTTTAACACCGGGGAGCTGTTTTTT. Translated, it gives CASSERPGFNTGELFF.

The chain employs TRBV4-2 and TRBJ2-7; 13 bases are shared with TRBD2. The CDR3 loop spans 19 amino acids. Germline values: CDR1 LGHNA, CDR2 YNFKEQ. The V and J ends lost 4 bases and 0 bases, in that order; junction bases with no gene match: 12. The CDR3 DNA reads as TGTGCCAGCAGCCGCCGGACTAGCGGGAGCACCAGGAGCTCCTACGAGCAGTACTTC. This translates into CASSRRTSGSTRSSYEQYF.

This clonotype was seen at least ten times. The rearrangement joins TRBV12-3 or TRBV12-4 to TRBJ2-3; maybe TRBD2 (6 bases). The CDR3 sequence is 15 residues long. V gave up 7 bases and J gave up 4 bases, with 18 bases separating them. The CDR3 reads CASKGSGSGADTQYF. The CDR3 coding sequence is TGTGCCAGCAAGGGGTCCGGGAGTGGGGCAGATACGCAGTATTTT.

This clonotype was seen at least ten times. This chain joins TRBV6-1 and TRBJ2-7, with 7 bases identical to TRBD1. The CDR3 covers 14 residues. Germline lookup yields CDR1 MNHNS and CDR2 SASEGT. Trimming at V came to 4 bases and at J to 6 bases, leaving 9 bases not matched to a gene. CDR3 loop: CASSGGFGTAEQYF. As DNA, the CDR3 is TGTGCCAGCAGTGGGGGCTTTGGGACAGCCGAGCAGTACTTC.

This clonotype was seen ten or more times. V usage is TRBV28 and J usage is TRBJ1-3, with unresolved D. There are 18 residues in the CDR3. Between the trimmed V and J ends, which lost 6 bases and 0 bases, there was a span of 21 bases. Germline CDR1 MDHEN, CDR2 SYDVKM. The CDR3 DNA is TGTGCCAGCAGCCGAGGGTCCGACACGGATTACTCTGGAAACACCATATATTTT. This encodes CASSRGSDTDYSGNTIYF.

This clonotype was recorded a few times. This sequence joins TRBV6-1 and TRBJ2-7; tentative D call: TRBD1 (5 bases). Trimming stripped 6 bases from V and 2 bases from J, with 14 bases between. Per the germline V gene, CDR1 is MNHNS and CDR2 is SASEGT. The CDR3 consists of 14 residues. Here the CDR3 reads CASRTARQTYEQYF. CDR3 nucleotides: TGTGCCAGCAGAACAGCGCGACAGACCTACGAGCAGTACTTC.

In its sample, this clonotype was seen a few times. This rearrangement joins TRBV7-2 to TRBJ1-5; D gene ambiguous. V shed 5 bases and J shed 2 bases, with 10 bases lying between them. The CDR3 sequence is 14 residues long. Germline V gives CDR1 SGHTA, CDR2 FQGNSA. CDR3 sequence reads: CASSDLGGNQPQHF. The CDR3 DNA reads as TGTGCCAGCAGCGACCTCGGGGGCAATCAGCCCCAGCATTTT.

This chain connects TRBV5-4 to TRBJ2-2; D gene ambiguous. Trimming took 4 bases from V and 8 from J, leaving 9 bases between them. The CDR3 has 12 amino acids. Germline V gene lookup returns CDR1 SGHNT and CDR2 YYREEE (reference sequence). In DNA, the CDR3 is TGTGCCAGCAGCCCTCGGTCGGGGGAGCTGTTTTTT. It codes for CASSPRSGELFF.

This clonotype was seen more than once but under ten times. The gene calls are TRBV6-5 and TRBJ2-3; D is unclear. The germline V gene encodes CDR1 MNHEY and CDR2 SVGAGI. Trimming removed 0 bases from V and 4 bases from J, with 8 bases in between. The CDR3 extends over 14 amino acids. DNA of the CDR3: TGTGCCAGCAGTTACTCGGGTCCGCCAGATACGCAGTATTTT. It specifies CASSYSGPPDTQYF.

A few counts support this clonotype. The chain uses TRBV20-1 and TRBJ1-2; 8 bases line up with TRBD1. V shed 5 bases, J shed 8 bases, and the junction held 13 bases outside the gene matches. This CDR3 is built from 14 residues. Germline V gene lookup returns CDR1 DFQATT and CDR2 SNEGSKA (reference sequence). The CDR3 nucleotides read TGCAGTGCTTCAGCCAAGGACAGGGACGGGGGCTACACCTTC. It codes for CSASAKDRDGGYTF.

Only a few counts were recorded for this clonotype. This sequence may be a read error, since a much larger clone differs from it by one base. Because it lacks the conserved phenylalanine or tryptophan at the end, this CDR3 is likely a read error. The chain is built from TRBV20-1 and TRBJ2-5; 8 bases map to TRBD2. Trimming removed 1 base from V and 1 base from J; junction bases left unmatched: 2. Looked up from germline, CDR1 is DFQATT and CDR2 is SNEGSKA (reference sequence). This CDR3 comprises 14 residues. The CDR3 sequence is CSARVAGIQETQYL. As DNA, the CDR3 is TGCAGTGCTAGAGTAGCGGGGATCCAAGAGACCCAGTACCTC.

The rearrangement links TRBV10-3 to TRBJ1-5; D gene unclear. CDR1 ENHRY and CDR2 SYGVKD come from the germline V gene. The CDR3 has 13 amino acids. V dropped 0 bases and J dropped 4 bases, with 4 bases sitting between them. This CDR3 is CAISESGNQPQHF. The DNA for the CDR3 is TGTGCCATCAGTGAGTCTGGTAATCAGCCCCAGCATTTT.

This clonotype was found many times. The CDR3 region is CASSPTSSYEQYF. Written as DNA, the CDR3 is TGTGCCAGCAGTCCCACCAGCTCCTACGAGCAGTACTTC. V is TRBV28 and J is TRBJ2-7; D not resolved. The V gene's germline CDR1 is MDHEN and CDR2 SYDVKM. The CDR3 consists of 13 residues. V lost 5 bases, J lost 0 bases, and 8 bases lay in between.

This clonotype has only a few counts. Here the CDR3 reads CASSSSTSGRSQYF. The CDR3 nucleotides are TGTGCCAGCAGCTCCTCGACTAGCGGGAGGAGTCAGTACTTC. V is TRBV7-2 and J is TRBJ2-7, with 13 bases aligning to TRBD2. Unmatched junction bases numbered 7, after V lost 4 bases and J lost 10 bases. The CDR3 covers 14 residues. The germline CDR1 and CDR2 sequences are SGHTA and FQGNSA.

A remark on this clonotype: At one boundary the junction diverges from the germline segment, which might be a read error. CDR3 residues: CANSSTDTQYF. DNA of the CDR3: TGTGCCAACAGCAGCACAGATACGCAGTATTTT. This chain uses TRBV9 with TRBJ2-3; D gene ambiguous. Germline CDR1 is SGDLS and CDR2 is YYNGEE. This CDR3 has 11 residues.

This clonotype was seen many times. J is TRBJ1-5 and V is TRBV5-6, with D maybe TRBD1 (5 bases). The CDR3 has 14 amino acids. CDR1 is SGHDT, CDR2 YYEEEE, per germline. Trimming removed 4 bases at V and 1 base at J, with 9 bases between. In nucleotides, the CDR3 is TGTGCCAGCAGCCGGGGACCAAGCAATCAGCCCCAGCATTTT. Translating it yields CASSRGPSNQPQHF.

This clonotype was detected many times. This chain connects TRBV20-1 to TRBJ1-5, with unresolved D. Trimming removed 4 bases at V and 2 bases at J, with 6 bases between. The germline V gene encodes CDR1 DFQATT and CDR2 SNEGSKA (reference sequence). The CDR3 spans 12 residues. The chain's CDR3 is CSAIDGNQPQHF. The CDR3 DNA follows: TGCAGTGCTATTGACGGCAATCAGCCCCAGCATTTT.

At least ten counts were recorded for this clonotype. CDR3 residues: CASSHSETQYF. CDR3 nucleotide sequence: TGTGCCAGCAGCCACTCAGAGACCCAGTACTTC. The rearrangement links TRBV11-2 to TRBJ2-5; D gene unclear. Trimming stripped 5 bases from V and 4 bases from J, with 5 bases between. Germline V gene lookup returns CDR1 SGHAT and CDR2 FQNNGV. CDR3 length: 11 amino acids.